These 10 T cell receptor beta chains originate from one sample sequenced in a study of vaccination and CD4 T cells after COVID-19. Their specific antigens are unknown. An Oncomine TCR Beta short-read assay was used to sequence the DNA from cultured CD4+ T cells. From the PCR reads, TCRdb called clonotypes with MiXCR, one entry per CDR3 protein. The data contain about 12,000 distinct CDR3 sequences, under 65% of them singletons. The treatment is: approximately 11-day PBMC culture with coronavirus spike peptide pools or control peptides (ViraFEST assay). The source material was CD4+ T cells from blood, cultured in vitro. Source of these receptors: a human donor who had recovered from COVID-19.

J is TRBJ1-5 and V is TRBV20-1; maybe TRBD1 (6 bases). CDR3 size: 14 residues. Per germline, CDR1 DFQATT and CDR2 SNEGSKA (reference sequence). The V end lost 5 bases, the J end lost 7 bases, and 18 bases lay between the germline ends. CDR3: CSAYDRPGWQPQHF. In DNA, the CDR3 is TGCAGTGCTTACGACAGGCCAGGATGGCAGCCCCAGCATTTT.

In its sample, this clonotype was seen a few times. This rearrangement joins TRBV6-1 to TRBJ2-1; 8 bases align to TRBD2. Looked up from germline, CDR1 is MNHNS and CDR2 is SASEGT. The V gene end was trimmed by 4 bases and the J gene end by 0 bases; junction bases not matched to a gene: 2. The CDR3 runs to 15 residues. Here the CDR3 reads CASSALAASYNEQFF. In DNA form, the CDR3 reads TGTGCCAGCAGTGCACTAGCGGCCTCCTACAATGAGCAGTTCTTC.

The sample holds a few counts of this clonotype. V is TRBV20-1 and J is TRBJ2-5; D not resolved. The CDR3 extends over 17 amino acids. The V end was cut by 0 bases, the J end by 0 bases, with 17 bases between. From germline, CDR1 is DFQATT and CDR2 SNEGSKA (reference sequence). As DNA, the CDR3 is TGCAGTGCTAGAGATGTGTTCCTGCAGGCAAACCAAGAGACCCAGTACTTC. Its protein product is CSARDVFLQANQETQYF.

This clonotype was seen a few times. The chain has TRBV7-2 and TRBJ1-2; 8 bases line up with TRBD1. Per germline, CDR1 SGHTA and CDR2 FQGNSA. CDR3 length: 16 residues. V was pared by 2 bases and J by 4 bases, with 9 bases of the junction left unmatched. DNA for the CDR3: TGTGCCAGCAGCTTAAATCAGGGGGCCCTTGGCTATGGCTACACCTTC. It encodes CASSLNQGALGYGYTF.

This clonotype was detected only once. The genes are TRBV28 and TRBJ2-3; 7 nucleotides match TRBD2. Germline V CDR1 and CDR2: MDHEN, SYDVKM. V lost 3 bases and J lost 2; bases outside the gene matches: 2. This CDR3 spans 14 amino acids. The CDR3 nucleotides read TGTGCCAGCAGTTTCCTAGCGGACACAGATACGCAGTATTTT. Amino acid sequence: CASSFLADTDTQYF.

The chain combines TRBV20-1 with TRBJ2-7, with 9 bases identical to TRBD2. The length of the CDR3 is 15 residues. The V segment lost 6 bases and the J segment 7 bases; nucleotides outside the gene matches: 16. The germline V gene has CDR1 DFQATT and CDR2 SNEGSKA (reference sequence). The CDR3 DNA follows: TGCAGTGCAACCGGGTGGAGCCCGCGGGGGGGGGAGCAGTACTTC. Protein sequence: CSATGWSPRGGEQYF.

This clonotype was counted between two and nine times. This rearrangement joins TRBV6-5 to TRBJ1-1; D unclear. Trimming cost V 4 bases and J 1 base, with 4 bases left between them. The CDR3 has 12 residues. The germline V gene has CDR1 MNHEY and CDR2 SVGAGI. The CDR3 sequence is CASSFRNTEAFF. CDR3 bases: TGTGCCAGCAGTTTTAGGAACACTGAAGCTTTCTTT.

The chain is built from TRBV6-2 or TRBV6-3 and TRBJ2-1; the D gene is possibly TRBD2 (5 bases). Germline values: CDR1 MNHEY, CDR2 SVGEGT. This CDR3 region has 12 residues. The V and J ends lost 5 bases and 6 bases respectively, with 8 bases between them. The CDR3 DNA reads TGTGCCAGCAGTCTAGGGAGCAATGAGCAGTTCTTC. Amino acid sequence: CASSLGSNEQFF.

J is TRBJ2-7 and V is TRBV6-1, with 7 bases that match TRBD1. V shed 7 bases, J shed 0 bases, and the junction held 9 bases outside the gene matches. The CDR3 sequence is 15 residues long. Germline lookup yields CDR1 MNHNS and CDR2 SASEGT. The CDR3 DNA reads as TGTGCCAGCACAGCAAGGGACAGATCCTCCTACGAGCAGTACTTC. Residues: CASTARDRSSYEQYF.

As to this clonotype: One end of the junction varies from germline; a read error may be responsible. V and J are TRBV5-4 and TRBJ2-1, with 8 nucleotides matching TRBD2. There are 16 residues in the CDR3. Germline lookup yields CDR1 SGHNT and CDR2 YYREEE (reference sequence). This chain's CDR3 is CASSLVAGGSHNEQFF. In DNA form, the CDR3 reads TGTGCCAGCAGCTTGGTGGCGGGAGGCTCCCACAATGAGCAGTTCTTC.